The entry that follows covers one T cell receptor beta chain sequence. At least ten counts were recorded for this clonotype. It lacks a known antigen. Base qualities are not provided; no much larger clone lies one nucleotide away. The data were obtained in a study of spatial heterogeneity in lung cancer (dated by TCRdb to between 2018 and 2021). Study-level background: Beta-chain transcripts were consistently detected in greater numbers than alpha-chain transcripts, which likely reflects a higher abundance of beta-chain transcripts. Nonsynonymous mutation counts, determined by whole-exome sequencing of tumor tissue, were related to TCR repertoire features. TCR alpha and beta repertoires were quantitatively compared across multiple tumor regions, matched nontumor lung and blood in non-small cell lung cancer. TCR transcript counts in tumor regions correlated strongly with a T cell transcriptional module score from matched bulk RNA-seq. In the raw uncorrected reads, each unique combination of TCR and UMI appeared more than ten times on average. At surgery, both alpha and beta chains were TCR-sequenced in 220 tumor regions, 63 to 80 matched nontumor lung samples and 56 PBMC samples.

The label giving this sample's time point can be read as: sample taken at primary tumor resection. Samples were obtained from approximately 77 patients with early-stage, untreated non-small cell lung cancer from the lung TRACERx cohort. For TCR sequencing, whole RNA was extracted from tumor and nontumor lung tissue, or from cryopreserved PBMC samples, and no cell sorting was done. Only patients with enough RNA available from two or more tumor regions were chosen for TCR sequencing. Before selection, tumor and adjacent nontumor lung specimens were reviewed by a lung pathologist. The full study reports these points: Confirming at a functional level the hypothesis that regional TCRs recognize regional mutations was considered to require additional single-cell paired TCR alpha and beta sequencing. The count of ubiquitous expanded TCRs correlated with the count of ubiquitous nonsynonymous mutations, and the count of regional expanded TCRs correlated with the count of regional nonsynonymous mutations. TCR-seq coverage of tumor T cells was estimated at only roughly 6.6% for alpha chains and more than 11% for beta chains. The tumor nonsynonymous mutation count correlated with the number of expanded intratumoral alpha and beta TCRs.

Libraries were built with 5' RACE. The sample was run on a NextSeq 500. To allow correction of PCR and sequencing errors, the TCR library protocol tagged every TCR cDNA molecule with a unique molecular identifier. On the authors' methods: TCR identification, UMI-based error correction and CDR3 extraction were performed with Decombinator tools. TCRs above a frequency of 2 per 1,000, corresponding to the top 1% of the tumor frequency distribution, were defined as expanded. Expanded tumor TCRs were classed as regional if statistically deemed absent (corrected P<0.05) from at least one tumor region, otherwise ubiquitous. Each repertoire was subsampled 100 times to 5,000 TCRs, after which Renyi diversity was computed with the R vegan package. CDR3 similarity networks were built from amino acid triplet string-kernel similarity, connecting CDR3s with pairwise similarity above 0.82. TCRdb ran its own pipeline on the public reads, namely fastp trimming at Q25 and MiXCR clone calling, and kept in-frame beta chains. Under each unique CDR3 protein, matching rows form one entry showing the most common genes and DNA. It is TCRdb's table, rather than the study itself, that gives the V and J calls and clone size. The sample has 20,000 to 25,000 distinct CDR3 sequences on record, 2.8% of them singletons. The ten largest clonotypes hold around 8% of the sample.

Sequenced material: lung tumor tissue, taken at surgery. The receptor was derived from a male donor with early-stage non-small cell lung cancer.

In nucleotide form, the sequence is TGTGCCAGCAGCCAACTCGGTAGCGGAGTCGGGACCCAGTACTTC. This translates into CASSQLGSGVGTQYF. This receptor chain uses TRBV3-1 and TRBJ2-5; the D gene is perhaps TRBD2, on 6 matching bases. Looking up the germline V gene (reference sequence) yields CDR1 LGHDT and CDR2 YNNKEL. The CDR3, cysteine through phenylalanine, is 15 amino acids long. Here the CDR3 DNA is all that survives: 45 bases in frame from base 1. Between the V and J ends, shortened by 2 bases and 7 bases respectively, the junction contains 17 bases.